These 5 T cell receptor beta chains originate from one sample sequenced in a study of blood T cell repertoires in COVID-19. Sequenced by immunoSEQ multiplex PCR; TCRdb stores in-frame clones only, minus some. This table has 150,000 or so clones, around four fifths appearing once. Material for sequencing was peripheral blood. The receptor source for this set is a man between 70 and 80 years old who had recovered from COVID-19.

The chain combines TRBV28 with TRBJ2-7, with TRBD2 matching over 8 bases. CDR1 is MDHEN and CDR2 is SYDVKM in the germline V gene. The CDR3 totals 19 residues. Trimming took 6 bases from V and 3 from J; bases not matched to a gene: 22. In DNA, the CDR3 is TGTGCCAGCAGCTCCCTGGGAGGGCAGAGTTGGGCGGGAGGCTACGAGCAGTACTTC. Translation gives CASSSLGGQSWAGGYEQYF. The variable domain in full, completed from reference TRBV28 and TRBJ2-7, reads DVKVTQSSRYLVKRTGEKVFLECVQDMDHENMFWYRQDPGLGLRLIYFSYDVKMKEKGDIPEGYSVSREKKERFSLILESASTNQTSMYLCASSSLGGQSWAGGYEQYFGPGTRLTVT.

This clone turned up a few times. This chain connects TRBV7-9 to TRBJ2-3; unclear D gene. The CDR3 spans 16 residues. V was cut by 1 base and J by 2 bases, with 13 bases left in between. Germline values: CDR1 SEHNR, CDR2 FQNEAQ (reference sequence). The CDR3 DNA sequence: TGTGCCAGCAGCTTAGGTCCACAGCCCTCCACAGATACGCAGTATTTT. Translating gives CASSLGPQPSTDTQYF.

This clone occurred once. The rearrangement links TRBV19 to TRBJ1-2; weak D call: TRBD1 (5 bases). Per germline, CDR1 LNHDA and CDR2 SQIVND (reference sequence). V lost 4 bases, J lost 0 bases, and 15 bases lay in between. This CDR3 region has 16 residues. The CDR3 DNA follows: TGTGCCAGTAGTACCAGGACATCGTATCCTAACTATGGCTACACCTTC. It codes for CASSTRTSYPNYGYTF.

This chain connects TRBV19 to TRBJ1-1; no clear D. Germline V gene data show CDR1 as LNHDA and CDR2 as SQIVND (reference sequence). V was pared by 3 bases and J by 0 bases, with 8 bases between. The CDR3 spans 14 residues. The CDR3 protein is CASSMREMNTEAFF. CDR3 nucleotides: TGTGCCAGTAGTATGCGGGAGATGAACACTGAAGCTTTCTTT. The complete variable domain, with remaining parts taken from reference TRBV19 and TRBJ1-1, reads DGGITQSPKYLFRKEGQNVTLSCEQNLNHDAMYWYRQDPGQGLRLIYYSQIVNDFQKGDIAEGYSVSREKKESFPLTVTSAQKNPTAFYLCASSMREMNTEAFFGQGTRLTVV.

The V call is TRBV7-2, the J call TRBJ1-5; D is perhaps TRBD1 (5 bases). Per the germline V gene, CDR1 is SGHTA and CDR2 is FQGNSA. The CDR3 length is 15 residues. V lost 0 bases, J lost 3 bases, and 9 bases lay in between. The CDR3 loop reads CASSLARGPNQPQHF. CDR3 bases: TGTGCCAGCAGCTTAGCGCGGGGCCCCAATCAGCCCCAGCATTTT.